The following is a TCR beta chain sequence with its context. The count of this clone is one. Its antigen is still unknown. Base qualities are not at hand, and no much larger clone is one base apart. The data belong to a study of technical replicates of blood from four donors (dated by TCRdb to the late 2010s). Library generation was performed with the immunoSEQ multiplex PCR assay. In TCRdb, the immuneACCESS table is reduced to in-frame sequences with V and J assigned. These tables do not hold every clone; where another copy was compared, an unresolved V gene accounts for under half, and the others remain unexplained. The sample includes approximately 74,000 clones, with 88% observed a single time. The ten top clones hold less than 5% of the sample. Trimming takes 8 bases off V and 0 bases off J; junction bases not matched to a gene: 6. Reading the germline V gene gives CDR1 SNHLY and CDR2 FYNNEI. Including cysteine and phenylalanine, the CDR3 has 14 amino acids. Only the CDR3 DNA is retained, 42 bases long and in frame from the first base.

The chain couples TRBV2 to TRBJ1-1, and 7 junctional nucleotides match TRBD1. The clonotype was recovered from a human donor in good health. Some clones in this sample may be carry-over from other donors' samples. Sequenced sample: PBMCs. The base sequence is TGTGCCAGCGAGAGGACAGGTTTGAACACTGAAGCTTTCTTT. The encoded protein is CASERTGLNTEAFF.